The following is a T cell receptor beta chain sequence with its context. The antigen is not known. These data come from a study of radiation and T cells in renal cell carcinoma. On the study more broadly: Nephrectomy followed 15 Gy stereotactic body radiation by 4 weeks.

TCRdb's copy holds only in-frame clones and misses some; the assay was immunoSEQ multiplex PCR. The sample carries about 120,000 clones, 81% recorded once. The time point is: blood 2 weeks post-SBRT. As for treatment: 15 Gy SBRT to primary tumor, nephrectomy 4 weeks later. Serial blood draws occurred at baseline and 2 and 4 weeks post-SBRT. Overall study findings and caveats: Without pretreatment biopsies, baseline tumor clonotype presence was undetermined. From baseline, blood top tumor clonotypes peaked at 2 weeks post-radiation.

CDR3 size: 19 residues. This chain uses TRBV21-1 with TRBJ2-7; TRBD2, the table's D call, lacks a check against the DNA. TRBV21-1 is termed a pseudogene. Sample: blood, taken from a patient whose treatment included radiotherapy and nephrectomy. The receptor was isolated from a man in his fifties or sixties with renal cell carcinoma. CDR3 sequence (DNA): TGTGCCAGCAGCAAAGAAGGGGGACTAGCGGGAGGCCCGGTCTACGAGCAGTACTTC. Protein product: CASSKEGGLAGGPVYEQYF.